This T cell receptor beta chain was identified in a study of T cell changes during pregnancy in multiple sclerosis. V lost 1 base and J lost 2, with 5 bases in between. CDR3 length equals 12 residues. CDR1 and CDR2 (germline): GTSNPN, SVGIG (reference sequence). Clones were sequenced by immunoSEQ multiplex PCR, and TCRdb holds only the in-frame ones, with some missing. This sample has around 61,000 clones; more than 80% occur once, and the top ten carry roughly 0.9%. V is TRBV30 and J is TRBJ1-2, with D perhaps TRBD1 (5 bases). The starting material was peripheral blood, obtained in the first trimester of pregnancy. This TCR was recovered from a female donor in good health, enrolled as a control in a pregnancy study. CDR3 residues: CAWSAGNYGYTF. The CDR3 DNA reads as TGTGCCTGGAGTGCAGGGAACTATGGCTACACCTTC.